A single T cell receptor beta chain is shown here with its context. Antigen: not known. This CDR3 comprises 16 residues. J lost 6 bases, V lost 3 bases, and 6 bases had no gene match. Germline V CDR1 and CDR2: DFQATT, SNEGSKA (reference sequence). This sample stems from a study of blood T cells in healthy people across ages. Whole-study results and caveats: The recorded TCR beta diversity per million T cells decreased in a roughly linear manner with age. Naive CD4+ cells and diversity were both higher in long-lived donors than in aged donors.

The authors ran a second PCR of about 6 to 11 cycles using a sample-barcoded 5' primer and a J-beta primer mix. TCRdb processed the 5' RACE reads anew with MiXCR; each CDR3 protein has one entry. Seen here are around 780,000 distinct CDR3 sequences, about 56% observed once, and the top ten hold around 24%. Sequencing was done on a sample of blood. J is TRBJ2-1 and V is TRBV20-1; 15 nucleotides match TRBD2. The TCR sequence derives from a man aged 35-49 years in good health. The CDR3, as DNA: TGCAGTGCTAGCTTAATGGGACTAGCGGGGGGCAATGAGCAGTTCTTC. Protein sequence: CSASLMGLAGGNEQFF.